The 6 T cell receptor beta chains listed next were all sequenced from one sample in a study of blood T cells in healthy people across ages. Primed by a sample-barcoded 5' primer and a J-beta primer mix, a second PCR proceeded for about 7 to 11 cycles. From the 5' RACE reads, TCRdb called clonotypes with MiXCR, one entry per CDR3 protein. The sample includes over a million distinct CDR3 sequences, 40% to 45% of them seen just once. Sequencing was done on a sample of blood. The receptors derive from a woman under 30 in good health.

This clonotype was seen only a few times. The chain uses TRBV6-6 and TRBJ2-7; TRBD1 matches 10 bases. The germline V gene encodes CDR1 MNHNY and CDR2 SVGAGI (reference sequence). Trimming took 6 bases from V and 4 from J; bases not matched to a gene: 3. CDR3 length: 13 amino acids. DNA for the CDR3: TGTGCCAGCAGGACGGACAGGGGGTACGAGCAGTACTTC. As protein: CASRTDRGYEQYF.

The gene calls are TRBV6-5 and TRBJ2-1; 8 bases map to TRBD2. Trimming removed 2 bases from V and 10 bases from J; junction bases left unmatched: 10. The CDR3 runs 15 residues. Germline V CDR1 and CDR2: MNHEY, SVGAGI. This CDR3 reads CASSYGSGGPEEQFF. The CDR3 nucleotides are TGTGCCAGCAGTTACGGGTCGGGAGGGCCCGAGGAGCAGTTCTTC.

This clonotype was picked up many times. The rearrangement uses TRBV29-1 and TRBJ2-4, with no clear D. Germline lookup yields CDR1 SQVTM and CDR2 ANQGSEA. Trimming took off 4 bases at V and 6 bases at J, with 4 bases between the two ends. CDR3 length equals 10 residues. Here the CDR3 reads CSVGTNIQYF. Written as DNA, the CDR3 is TGCAGCGTTGGGACAAACATTCAGTACTTC.

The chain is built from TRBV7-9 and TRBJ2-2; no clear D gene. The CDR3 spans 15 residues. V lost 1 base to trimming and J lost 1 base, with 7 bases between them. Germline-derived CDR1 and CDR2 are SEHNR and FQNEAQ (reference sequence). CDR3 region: CASSLGTMNTGELFF. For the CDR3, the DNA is TGTGCCAGCAGCTTAGGAACCATGAACACCGGGGAGCTGTTTTTT.

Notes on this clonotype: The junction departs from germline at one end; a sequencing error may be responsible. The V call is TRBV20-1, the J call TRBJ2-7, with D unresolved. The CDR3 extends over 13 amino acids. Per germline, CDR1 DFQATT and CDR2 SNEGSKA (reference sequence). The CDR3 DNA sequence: TGCAGTGCTAGAGATAAGGCAGTGGAAGAGCGGTACTTC. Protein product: CSARDKAVEERYF.

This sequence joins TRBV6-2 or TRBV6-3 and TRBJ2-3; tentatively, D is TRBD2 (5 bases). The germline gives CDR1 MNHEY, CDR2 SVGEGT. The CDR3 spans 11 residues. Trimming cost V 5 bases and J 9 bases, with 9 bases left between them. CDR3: CASSMRVTQYF. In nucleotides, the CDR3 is TGTGCCAGCAGTATGCGGGTGACGCAGTATTTT.